Reported below is one T cell receptor beta chain. V dropped 4 bases and J dropped 10 bases, with 11 bases sitting between them. Germline values: CDR1 ENHRY, CDR2 SYGVKD. This CDR3 has 12 residues. The method was immunoSEQ multiplex PCR; TCRdb's version includes in-frame clones alone and lacks a portion of them. The sample holds some 60,000 clones, around nine tenths seen once. The data stem from a study of T cell changes during pregnancy in multiple sclerosis. This specimen was peripheral blood, taken after pregnancy. The chain combines TRBV10-3 with TRBJ2-1; D unresolved. The source is a female donor with multiple sclerosis, enrolled in a pregnancy study. The CDR3 sequence is CAISGPKREQFF. In DNA, the CDR3 is TGTGCCATCAGTGGACCCAAGAGGGAGCAGTTCTTC.